These 5 T cell receptor beta chains share one sample of origin, sequenced in a study of beta chain features in type 1 diabetes. Study-wide findings and caveats: Type 1 diabetes patients had TCRB CDR3s that were shorter (moderately but significantly so) in all four CD4+ subsets.

No cognate antigen is known for these TCRs. Sequencing targeted expressed TCRB transcripts, as all isolated RNA had been reverse transcribed. Sequencing used immunoSEQ multiplex PCR; TCRdb keeps in-frame clones, though not all of them. The profile shows roughly 160,000 clones, 6.5% to 8.5% of them singletons. Sequenced input: central memory CD4+ T cells from blood. Receptors originate from a man younger than 35 with type 1 diabetes.

This clone was detected only a few times. The V gene is TRBV2, the J gene TRBJ2-3; D remains unclear. The CDR3 length is 12 residues. Germline V lookup: CDR1 SNHLY, CDR2 FYNNEI. This CDR3 is CGSRISTDTQYF. The CDR3 DNA reads TGTGGGAGCCGGATAAGCACAGATACGCAGTATTTT.

This clone has only a few counts. The rearrangement joins TRBV28 to TRBJ2-3; TRBD2 aligns across 10 bases. V lost 5 bases, J lost 7 bases, and 9 bases stayed unmatched. Germline lookup yields CDR1 MDHEN and CDR2 SYDVKM. The CDR3 has 15 amino acids. In nucleotides, the CDR3 is TGTGCCAGCAGTACCAGCGGGAGGGCCCTGAATACGCAGTATTTT. Amino acid sequence: CASSTSGRALNTQYF.

The rearrangement uses TRBV14 and TRBJ2-3, with a tentative D call TRBD2 (5 bases). The CDR3 has 13 amino acids. Germline assignment: CDR1 SGHDN and CDR2 FVKESK. V shed 4 bases and J shed 8 bases, with 13 bases lying between them. The CDR3 loop reads CASSPQREGTQYF. The CDR3 bases are TGTGCCAGCAGCCCTCAGAGGGAAGGTACGCAGTATTTT.

A few counts support this clone. Other DNA sequences within the sample encode an identical CDR3. The rearrangement uses TRBV7-2 and TRBJ2-5, with D possibly matching TRBD1 (6 bases). V lost 1 base to trimming and J lost 2 bases, with 8 bases between them. The CDR3 covers 14 residues. Per germline, CDR1 SGHTA and CDR2 FQGNSA. The CDR3 region has the DNA TGTGCCAGCAGCTTAGGAGGGGGACAAGAGACCCAGTACTTC. Protein product: CASSLGGGQETQYF.

The chain employs TRBV10-3 and TRBJ2-3; 9 nucleotides line up with TRBD1. This CDR3 region has 14 residues. The germline V gene has CDR1 ENHRY and CDR2 SYGVKD. The J segment lost 5 bases and the V segment lost 6 bases, leaving 6 bases of the junction unmatched. DNA of the CDR3: TGTGCCATCAGGCCGGGACAGGGCGAAGATACGCAGTATTTT. The encoded protein is CAIRPGQGEDTQYF.